The rows below give T cell receptor beta chains drawn from one sample of a study of blood T cells in healthy people across ages. One entry per CDR3 protein results from TCRdb running MiXCR on the 5' RACE reads. The table records about 1.4 million distinct CDR3 sequences, 59% of them present only once. Sequenced: blood. These receptors came from a man between 18 and 29 years old in good health. Both conserved end residues are part of each CDR3. A D gene is named only where the DNA matches it firmly. Size values are once, few and many counts, or a class for expanded clones, and some rows have none.

CASSLTGGAGDTQYF,TGCGCCAGCAGCTTGACCGGGGGGGCCGGTGATACGCAGTATTTT,.,TRBJ2-3,TRBV5-1,TRBD2
CASSPRGPVGDEQYF,TGTGCCAGCAGCCCCCGTGGACCTGTCGGGGACGAGCAGTACTTC,.,TRBJ2-7,TRBV9,.
CASSLGFRTGGETQYF,TGTGCCAGCAGCTTAGGGTTCCGGACAGGTGGGGAGACCCAGTACTTC,.,TRBJ2-5,TRBV7-9,TRBD1
CATSVGRSATDTQYF,TGTGCCACCAGCGTCGGTAGGTCAGCCACAGATACGCAGTATTTT,.,TRBJ2-3,TRBV15,.
CASSPQQGVVSGELFF,TGTGCCAGCAGCCCCCAGCAGGGGGTGGTTTCCGGGGAGCTGTTTTTT,.,TRBJ2-2,TRBV11-2,TRBD1
CASSQDAGLLYNEQFF,TGTGCCAGCAGCCAAGATGCGGGACTCCTCTACAATGAGCAGTTCTTC,.,TRBJ2-1,TRBV4-2,.
CASTTSGLTGELFF,TGTGCCAGCACTACTAGCGGGCTCACCGGGGAGCTGTTTTTT,.,TRBJ2-2,TRBV12-3/TRBV12-4,TRBD2
CSVGTVKNIQYF,TGCAGTGTAGGGACGGTTAAAAACATTCAGTACTTC,once,TRBJ2-4,TRBV20-1,.
CASQGAKNIQYF,TGTGCCAGTCAGGGGGCCAAAAACATTCAGTACTTC,.,TRBJ2-4,TRBV2,.
CASSYPNNEQYF,TGTGCCAGCAGTTACCCCAATAATGAGCAGTACTTC,few,TRBJ2-5,TRBV6-2/TRBV6-3,.
CSASTEFNEQFF,TGCAGTGCTAGTACAGAGTTCAACGAGCAGTTCTTC,.,TRBJ2-1,TRBV20-1,.
CASSQDPAMGKLFF,TGCGCCAGCAGCCAAGATCCCGCTATGGGAAAACTGTTTTTT,few,TRBJ1-4,TRBV4-1,.
CASSREGGPGNTEAFF,TGTGCCAGCAGCCGGGAGGGGGGGCCGGGGAACACTGAAGCTTTCTTT,.,TRBJ1-1,TRBV4-2,.
CASTPSYGFQETQYF,TGCGCCAGCACCCCCTCTTATGGCTTCCAAGAGACCCAGTACTTC,.,TRBJ2-5,TRBV5-1,.
CASSPSGTDYEQYF,TGCGCCAGCAGCCCATCTGGGACGGACTACGAGCAGTACTTC,.,TRBJ2-7,TRBV4-3,.
CASSRPAQYGYTQYF,TGTGCCAGCTCCCGGCCGGCGCAATACGGGTATACGCAGTATTTT,.,TRBJ2-3,TRBV27,.
CASSRDGDQETQYF,TGTGCCAGCTCCCGGGACGGGGACCAAGAGACCCAGTACTTC,.,TRBJ2-5,TRBV18,.
CASSPSSGDFSEQYF,TGTGCCAGCTCACCATCTTCCGGCGACTTCAGCGAGCAGTACTTC,few,TRBJ2-7,TRBV18,.
CAISGPNSDTQYF,TGTGCCATCAGTGGGCCGAACTCAGATACGCAGTATTTT,few,TRBJ2-3,TRBV10-3,.
CSVKTSGYYEQYF,TGCAGCGTGAAGACTAGCGGGTACTACGAGCAGTACTTC,.,TRBJ2-7,TRBV29-1,TRBD2
CASSTSGLAADGDTQYF,TGTGCCAGCAGCACCTCGGGACTAGCGGCAGACGGAGATACGCAGTATTTT,few,TRBJ2-3,TRBV7-9,TRBD2
CSVEDREDYEQYF,TGCAGCGTTGAGGACAGGGAGGACTACGAGCAGTACTTC,.,TRBJ2-7,TRBV29-1,TRBD1
CASSLIGAGELFF,TGTGCCAGCAGCTTAATAGGGGCCGGGGAGCTGTTTTTT,few,TRBJ2-2,TRBV7-2,.
CASRQGDPNEKLFF,TGTGCCAGCAGACAGGGGGACCCTAATGAAAAACTGTTTTTT,.,TRBJ1-4,TRBV6-5,TRBD1
CASRTGVERDNEQFF,TGTGCCAGCAGAACCGGGGTAGAGCGTGACAATGAGCAGTTCTTC,.,TRBJ2-1,TRBV12-3/TRBV12-4,.
CASSPEAGWMNTEAFF,TGTGCCAGCAGCCCTGAGGCGGGGTGGATGAACACTGAAGCTTTCTTT,few,TRBJ1-1,TRBV7-9,.
CATSSEGGEKLFF,TGTGCCACCAGTTCCGAAGGTGGGGAAAAACTGTTTTTT,.,TRBJ1-4,TRBV24-1,.
CASSQEGNQETQYF,TGCGCCAGCAGCCAAGAGGGTAACCAAGAGACCCAGTACTTC,few,TRBJ2-5,TRBV4-1,.
CASSSGALYNEQFF,TGTGCCAGCAGTTCGGGGGCCCTATACAATGAGCAGTTCTTC,once,TRBJ2-1,TRBV6-2/TRBV6-3,.
CSASSVELNYGYTF,TGCAGTGCTAGTTCGGTGGAGCTTAACTATGGCTACACCTTC,.,TRBJ1-2,TRBV20-1,.
CASSPNARGETQYF,TGTGCCAGCAGCCCCAACGCCCGCGGGGAGACCCAGTACTTC,.,TRBJ2-5,TRBV4-2,.
CSARDLYSFYGYTF,TGCAGTGCTAGAGATTTGTACAGCTTTTATGGCTACACCTTC,.,TRBJ1-2,TRBV20-1,.
CASNLSPGRHEQYF,TGTGCCAGCAACTTATCTCCCGGGCGGCACGAGCAGTACTTC,.,TRBJ2-7,TRBV11-2,.
CASHEGSYNEQFF,TGTGCCTCCCACGAGGGGTCCTACAATGAGCAGTTCTTC,.,TRBJ2-1,TRBV10-3,.
CASSQYRGPYNEQYF,TGTGCCAGCAGCCAATATAGGGGGCCCTACAATGAGCAGTACTTC,.,TRBJ2-7,TRBV14,TRBD1
CASSFSGAPSDEQFF,TGTGCCAGCAGCTTTAGCGGGGCGCCGAGTGATGAGCAGTTCTTC,few,TRBJ2-1,TRBV7-9,TRBD2
CASSLYGALNYEQYF,TGTGCCAGCAGCCTTTATGGAGCACTAAACTACGAGCAGTACTTC,.,TRBJ2-7,TRBV14,.
CASRDRVLTYEQYF,TGTGCCAGCAGGGACAGGGTCCTAACCTACGAGCAGTACTTC,.,TRBJ2-7,TRBV2,TRBD1
CASSFSGAQETQYF,TGTGCCAGCAGTTTTTCCGGGGCCCAAGAGACCCAGTACTTC,.,TRBJ2-5,TRBV5-6,.
CASSEGLWRGAPDTQYF,TGTGCCAGCAGTGAAGGCCTCTGGCGGGGGGCCCCAGATACGCAGTATTTT,.,TRBJ2-3,TRBV6-1,TRBD2
CSVKSDTEAFF,TGCAGCGTTAAATCGGACACTGAAGCTTTCTTT,.,TRBJ1-1,TRBV29-1,.
CASSLDSGYYEQYF,TGCGCCAGCAGCTTGGACTCAGGGTACTACGAGCAGTACTTC,few,TRBJ2-7,TRBV5-1,.
CASSLRGGGSGANVLTF,TGTGCCAGCAGCCTCAGGGGAGGGGGCTCTGGGGCCAACGTCCTGACTTTC,.,TRBJ2-6,TRBV14,.
CSARTRQGPQETQYF,TGCAGTGCTAGAACCCGACAGGGTCCCCAAGAGACCCAGTACTTC,.,TRBJ2-5,TRBV20-1,TRBD1
CASKPLGGFTEAFF,TGTGCCAGCAAACCACTGGGGGGATTCACTGAAGCTTTCTTT,.,TRBJ1-1,TRBV3-1,.
CSARDGLAGDTQYF,TGCAGTGCTAGAGATGGACTAGCGGGGGATACGCAGTATTTT,few,TRBJ2-3,TRBV20-1,TRBD2
CASSRAGTLSGSSGEQYF,TGTGCCAGCAGTAGGGCAGGGACCCTATCTGGTTCTTCGGGTGAGCAGTATTTT,.,TRBJ2-3,TRBV21-1,.
CASSLDVGDRAYGYTF,TGTGCCAGCAGCTTAGACGTGGGGGACAGAGCTTACGGCTACACCTTC,.,TRBJ1-2,TRBV7-6,TRBD1
CSARRDRYEQYF,TGCAGTGCTAGGAGGGACAGGTACGAGCAGTACTTC,.,TRBJ2-7,TRBV20-1,TRBD1
CASSPRQDFSYEQYF,TGTGCCAGCAGCCCGAGACAGGATTTCTCCTACGAGCAGTACTTC,.,TRBJ2-7,TRBV7-9,.
CASSLDSFPTF,TGTGCCAGCAGCTTAGACAGCTTCCCCACCTTC,.,TRBJ1-2,TRBV7-2,.
CATNPRGGFGSYEQYF,TGTGCCACCAATCCCAGGGGGGGGTTTGGATCCTACGAGCAGTACTTC,few,TRBJ2-7,TRBV6-1,.
CASSQDWLGAAYEQYF,TGCGCCAGCAGCCAAGATTGGTTAGGGGCGGCCTACGAGCAGTACTTC,.,TRBJ2-7,TRBV4-3,.
CSARGEGFSYEQYF,TGCAGTGCTAGAGGGGAGGGCTTCTCCTACGAGCAGTACTTC,.,TRBJ2-7,TRBV20-1,TRBD2
CSVEDRTGGRYEQFF,TGCAGCGTTGAAGATCGCACAGGGGGTCGGTATGAGCAGTTCTTC,few,TRBJ2-1,TRBV29-1,TRBD1
CASNLAMSTDTQYF,TGTGCCAGCAATCTAGCGATGAGCACAGATACGCAGTATTTT,.,TRBJ2-3,TRBV7-8,.
CATTPAGQGDTQYF,TGCGCCACCACCCCGGCGGGCCAAGGAGATACGCAGTATTTT,.,TRBJ2-3,TRBV10-1,.
CASSEIREQPQHF,TGTGCCAGCAGTGAAATCAGGGAACAGCCCCAGCATTTT,.,TRBJ1-5,TRBV6-1,.